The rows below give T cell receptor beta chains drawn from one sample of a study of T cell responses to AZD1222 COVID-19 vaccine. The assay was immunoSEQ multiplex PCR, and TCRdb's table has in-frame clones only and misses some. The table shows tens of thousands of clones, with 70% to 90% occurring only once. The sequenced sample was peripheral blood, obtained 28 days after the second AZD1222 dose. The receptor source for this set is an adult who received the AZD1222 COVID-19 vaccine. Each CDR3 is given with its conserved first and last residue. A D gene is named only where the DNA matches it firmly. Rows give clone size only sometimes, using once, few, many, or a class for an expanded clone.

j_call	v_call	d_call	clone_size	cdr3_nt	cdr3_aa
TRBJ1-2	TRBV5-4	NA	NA	TGTGCCAGCAGCGTGACAGGTTTTAACTATGGCTACACCTTC	CASSVTGFNYGYTF
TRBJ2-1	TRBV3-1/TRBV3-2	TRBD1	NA	TGTGCCAGCAGCCTTGAACGCGGGACAGGGATTGTAGATGAGCAGTTCTTC	CASSLERGTGIVDEQFF
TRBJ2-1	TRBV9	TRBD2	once	TGTGCCAGCAGCGCTGGGGTAGCGGGAGAAGAGCAGTTCTTC	CASSAGVAGEEQFF
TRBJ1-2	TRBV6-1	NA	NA	TGTGCCAGCAGTGAAGCGCACGGACAGCGATTC	CASSEAHGQRF
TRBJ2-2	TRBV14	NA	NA	TGTGCCAGCAGCCAAGAATCGGCCCGCACCGGGGAGCTGTTTTTT	CASSQESARTGELFF
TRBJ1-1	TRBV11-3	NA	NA	TGTGCCAGCAGCCGGGACGGAAACATTAGAGGGGAGATTGAAGCTTTCTTT	CASSRDGNIRGEIEAFF
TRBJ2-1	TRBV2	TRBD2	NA	TGTGCCAGCAGTGAAAGGCTAGCGGGAGGCAATGAGCAGTTCTTC	CASSERLAGGNEQFF
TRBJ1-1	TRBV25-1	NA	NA	TGTGCCAGCAGTGATCCTTCGGTGAACACTGAAGCTTTCTTT	CASSDPSVNTEAFF
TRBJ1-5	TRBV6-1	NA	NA	TGTGCCAGCAGTGAAGGTTGGGCAGACAATCAGCCCCAGCATTTT	CASSEGWADNQPQHF
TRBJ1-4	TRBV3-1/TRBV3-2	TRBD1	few	TGTGCCAGCACTCAATCAGGGGGCTCTAATGAAAAACTGTTTTTT	CASTQSGGSNEKLFF
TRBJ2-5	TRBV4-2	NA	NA	TGTGCCAGCAGGCAAGGGGGTGGGGGAGAGACCCAGTACTTC	CASRQGGGGETQYF
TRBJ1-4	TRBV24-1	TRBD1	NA	TGTGCCACCAGTGATAATCTGGGACAGAGTAATGAAAAACTGTTTTTT	CATSDNLGQSNEKLFF
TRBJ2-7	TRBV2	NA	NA	TGTGCCAGCAAGCGAGAATACGAGCAGTACTTC	CASKREYEQYF
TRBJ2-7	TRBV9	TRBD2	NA	TGTGCCAGCAGCGTAGGGACTAGCGGAGCCTACGAGCAGTACTTC	CASSVGTSGAYEQYF
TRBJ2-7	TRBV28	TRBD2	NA	TGTGCCAGCAAAAACCTGAGGACTAGCGGGACCCTGACCTTC	CASKNLRTSGTLTF
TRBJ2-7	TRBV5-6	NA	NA	TGTGCCAGCGGTAAGGTCTCTTCCTACGAGCAGTACTTC	CASGKVSSYEQYF
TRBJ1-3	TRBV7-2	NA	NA	TGTGCCAGCAGCTCTCGGGGCCCTGGAAACACCATATATTTT	CASSSRGPGNTIYF
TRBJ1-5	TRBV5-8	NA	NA	TGTGCCAGCAGCCCTTTGAAGAGGGGGACATATAGCAATCAGCCCCAGCATTTT	CASSPLKRGTYSNQPQHF
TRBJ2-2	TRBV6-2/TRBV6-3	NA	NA	TGTGCCAGCAGTTCCAATCAGGGATGGGGGACCGGGGAGCTGTTTTTT	CASSSNQGWGTGELFF
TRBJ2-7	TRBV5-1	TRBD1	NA	TGCGCCAGCAGCCGGACAGGGGGCCAACACGAGCAGTACTTC	CASSRTGGQHEQYF
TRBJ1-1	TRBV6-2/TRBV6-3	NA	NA	TGTGCCAGCAGTTACTCGAATTTTCGTTCTGAAGCTTTCTTT	CASSYSNFRSEAFF
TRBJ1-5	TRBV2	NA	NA	TGTGCCAGCAGTGAAGGCCGCGGGGGGGGACAGCCCCAGCATTTT	CASSEGRGGGQPQHF
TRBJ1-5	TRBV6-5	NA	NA	TGTGCCAGCAGTTACTCGGGACGGGGAAATCAGCCCCAGCATTTT	CASSYSGRGNQPQHF
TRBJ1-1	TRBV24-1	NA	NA	TGTGCCACCAGTGATTCTGGACAGCTGAACACTGAAGCTTTCTTT	CATSDSGQLNTEAFF
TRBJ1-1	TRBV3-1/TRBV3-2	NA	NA	TGTGCCAGCAGCCAAGTCGGGGGAAACACTGAAGCTTTCTTT	CASSQVGGNTEAFF
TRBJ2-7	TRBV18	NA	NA	TGTGCCAGCTCATATAAAGCCTACGAGCAGTACTTC	CASSYKAYEQYF
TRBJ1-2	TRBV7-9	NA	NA	TGTGCCAGCAGCCTACAGGGCTACTATGGCTACACCTTC	CASSLQGYYGYTF
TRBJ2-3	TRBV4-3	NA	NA	TGCGCCAGCAGCCAAGATCTCCGCGGGCCGACAGATACGCAGTATTTT	CASSQDLRGPTDTQYF
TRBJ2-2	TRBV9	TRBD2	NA	TGTGCCAGCAGCTTTGCGGGAGCTTACACCGGGGAGCTGTTTTTT	CASSFAGAYTGELFF
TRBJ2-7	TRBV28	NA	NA	TGTGCCAGCAGCAGTATCCAGGGGAGCTCCTACGAGCAGTACTTC	CASSSIQGSSYEQYF
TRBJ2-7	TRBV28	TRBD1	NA	TGTGCCAGCTGGGCTGGGACAGGGTCGGGGGAGCAGTACTTC	CASWAGTGSGEQYF
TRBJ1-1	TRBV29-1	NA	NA	TGCAGCGTTGGAAACAACCTCCTGAACACTGAAGCTTTCTTT	CSVGNNLLNTEAFF
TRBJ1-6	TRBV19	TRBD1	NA	TGTGCCAGTAGTGTACAGGGGGCACTGAATTCACCCCTCCACTTT	CASSVQGALNSPLHF
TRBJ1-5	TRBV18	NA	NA	TGTGCCAGCGCCTTGGGAGAGCACAATCAGCCCCAGCATTTT	CASALGEHNQPQHF
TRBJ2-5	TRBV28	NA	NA	TGTGCCAGCAGTTTGCAGAGTCAAGAGACCCAGTACTTC	CASSLQSQETQYF
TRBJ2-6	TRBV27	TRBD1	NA	TGTGCCAGCAAGGGACAGGGCCTCTCTGGGGCCAACGTCCTGACTTTC	CASKGQGLSGANVLTF
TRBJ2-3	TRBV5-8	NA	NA	TGTGCCAGCAGCCCCAGAGGTGGGGCCGGGGCGCAGTATTTT	CASSPRGGAGAQYF
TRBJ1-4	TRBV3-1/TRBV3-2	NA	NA	TGTGCCAGCAGCCAGACTCAGGGAGGGAGGGAAAAACTGTTTTTT	CASSQTQGGREKLFF
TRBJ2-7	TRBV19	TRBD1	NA	TGTGCCAGTAGTCCATCCCGGGACAGGTCCTACGAGCAGTACTTC	CASSPSRDRSYEQYF
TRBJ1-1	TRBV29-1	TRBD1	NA	TGCAGCGTTGGGCTCGGGACAGTGAACACTGAAGCTTTCTTT	CSVGLGTVNTEAFF
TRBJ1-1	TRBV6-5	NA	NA	TGTGCCAGCACCGACCCTAGCCGCGGCGGCGCTTTCTTT	CASTDPSRGGAFF
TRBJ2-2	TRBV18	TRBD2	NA	TGTGCCAGCTCACCACGGGCCGGGACTAGCGGGACCCCCGGGGAGCTGTTTTTT	CASSPRAGTSGTPGELFF
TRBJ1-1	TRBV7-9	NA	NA	TGTGCCAGCAGCACCGGACCTAACACTGAAGCTTTCTTT	CASSTGPNTEAFF
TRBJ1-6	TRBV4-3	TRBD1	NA	TGCGCCAGCAGCCGTACGCCGGGACAGTTTGATTCACCCCTCCACTTT	CASSRTPGQFDSPLHF
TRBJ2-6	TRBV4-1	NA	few	TGCGCCAGCAGCCAAGATCTTGGTAGGGCCTTCCTTAGCTCTGGGGCCAACGTCCTGACTTTC	CASSQDLGRAFLSSGANVLTF
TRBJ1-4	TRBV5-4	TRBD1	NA	TGTGCCAGCAGCACGGACAGGGCCCCAACTAATGAAAAACTGTTTTTT	CASSTDRAPTNEKLFF
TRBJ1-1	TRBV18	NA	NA	TGTGCCAGCTCACCCCTGGCAGGGGCGTACACTGAAGCTTTCTTT	CASSPLAGAYTEAFF
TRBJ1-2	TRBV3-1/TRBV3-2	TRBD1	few	TGTGCCAGCAGCCAAAAGGGACAGGGGTTTTTGGGCGGCTACACCTTC	CASSQKGQGFLGGYTF